The next 15 T cell receptor beta chains were all read from a single sample in a study of blood T cell repertoires in COVID-19 (dated by TCRdb to between 2020 and 2021). The library was obtained by the immunoSEQ multiplex PCR assay. TCRdb stores this immuneACCESS table with in-frame sequences only. Part of the clones is absent; in the studies checked, under half of the shortfall reflects unresolved V genes, and no reason is known for the rest. Across this sample there are some 70,000 clones, with approximately 79% seen only once. Together, the top ten hold approximately 9.3% of the sample. Input material: peripheral blood. The origin of the receptors is a woman in her 50s with acute or convalescent COVID-19.

This chain joins TRBV4-3 and TRBJ2-3; TRBD2 matches at 10 bases. Looked up from germline, CDR1 is LGHNA and CDR2 is YSLEER. The junction had 5 bases not matched to a gene; V was cut back by 4 bases and J by 4 bases. This CDR3 is 15 amino acids long. CDR3 DNA sequence: TGCGCCAGCAGCCCACTAGCGGGAATCTCAGATACGCAGTATTTT. Translated: CASSPLAGISDTQYF.

The rearrangement links TRBV25-1 to TRBJ1-4; D perhaps matches TRBD1 (6 bases). The CDR3 totals 15 residues. Germline CDR1 is MGHDK and CDR2 is SYGVNS. V lost 4 bases, J lost 3 bases, and 12 bases lay in between. Here the CDR3 reads CASSVPGVANEKLFF. The CDR3 DNA reads TGTGCCAGCAGTGTACCAGGGGTGGCTAATGAAAAACTGTTTTTT. Together with reference TRBV25-1 and TRBJ1-4, the CDR3 gives the full variable domain: EADIYQTPRYLVIGTGKKITLECSQTMGHDKMYWYQQDPGMELHLIHYSYGVNSTEKGDLSSESTVSRIRTEHFPLTLESARPSHTSQYLCASSVPGVANEKLFFGSGTQLSVL.

The chain links TRBV6-1 to TRBJ1-1, with 9 nucleotides matching TRBD1. J lost 5 bases, V lost 4 bases, and 11 bases had no gene match. CDR1 and CDR2 from the germline V gene are MNHNS and SASEGT. This CDR3 comprises 16 residues. The CDR3 loop reads CASSVYLGQGGTEAFF. In DNA, the CDR3 is TGTGCCAGCAGTGTCTACCTGGGACAGGGCGGTACTGAAGCTTTCTTT.

The gene calls are TRBV18 and TRBJ1-6; TRBD1 might be the D (6 bases). The V and J ends lost 5 bases and 8 bases respectively, with 10 bases between them. The CDR3 is 13 amino acids. Germline V gives CDR1 KGHSH, CDR2 LQKENI. Here the CDR3 reads CASSDAGDSPLHF. As DNA, the CDR3 is TGTGCCAGCTCAGATGCAGGGGATTCACCCCTCCACTTT.

This rearrangement joins TRBV28 to TRBJ2-7, with TRBD1 matching over 8 bases. The CDR3 contains 13 residues. CDR1 and CDR2 (germline): MDHEN, SYDVKM. J gave up 5 bases and V 6 bases, and 6 bases lay outside the gene matches. Here the CDR3 DNA reads TGTGCCAGCAGAAGACAGGGGTTCGACGAGCAGTACTTC. Protein sequence: CASRRQGFDEQYF.

The chain combines TRBV23-1 with TRBJ1-6; D uncertain. TRBV23-1 falls under the ORF class, with uncertain function. The CDR3 contains 15 residues. V gave up 2 bases and J gave up 9 bases, with 14 bases separating them. CDR3 bases: TGCGCCAGCAGTCAAGACTTCCTCTTCGCTTCACCCCTCCACTTT. Encoded protein: CASSQDFLFASPLHF.

The rearrangement links TRBV7-9 to TRBJ2-3, with TRBD2 identical over 10 bases. Germline loops: CDR1 SEHNR, CDR2 FQNEAQ (reference sequence). This CDR3 is built from 15 residues. V lost 3 bases and J lost 6; bases outside the gene matches: 6. CDR3 bases: TGTGCCAGCAGCTTGCTAGCGGGGGCGATCGATACGCAGTATTTT. This encodes CASSLLAGAIDTQYF. The full variable domain, completed using reference TRBV7-9 and TRBJ2-3, is DTGVSQNPRHKITKRGQNVTFRCDPISEHNRLYWYRQTLGQGPEFLTYFQNEAQLEKSRLLSDRFSAERPKGSFSTLEIQRTEQGDSAMYLCASSLLAGAIDTQYFGPGTRLTVL.

V and J are TRBV11-2 and TRBJ2-2; D perhaps matches TRBD2 (5 bases). From germline, CDR1 is SGHAT and CDR2 FQNNGV. CDR3 length: 13 amino acids. V gave up 6 bases and J gave up 5 bases, with 10 bases separating them. The CDR3 region is CASSTGITGELFF. The CDR3 DNA reads TGTGCCAGCAGTACGGGAATAACCGGGGAGCTGTTTTTT.

V usage is TRBV28 and J usage is TRBJ2-2; possibly TRBD2 for D (5 bases). V was trimmed by 6 bases and J by 5 bases, leaving 13 bases between them. From germline, CDR1 is MDHEN and CDR2 SYDVKM. The CDR3 spans 14 residues. CDR3 in amino acids: CASSGGTVTGELFF. Here the CDR3 DNA reads TGTGCCAGCAGCGGAGGTACGGTGACCGGGGAGCTGTTTTTT.

The chain is built from TRBV18 and TRBJ1-1, with 7 positions matching TRBD1. The CDR3 runs to 14 residues. Germline V gives CDR1 KGHSH, CDR2 LQKENI. V was pared by 4 bases and J by 1 base, with 3 bases of the junction left unmatched. The CDR3 region is CASSRQGANTEAFF. CDR3 DNA sequence: TGTGCCAGCTCACGACAGGGTGCGAACACTGAAGCTTTCTTT.

The DNA for the CDR3 is TGTGCCAGCAGTTACAGCGGGACGGAGGGATACGAGCAGTACTTC. It translates to CASSYSGTEGYEQYF. The chain couples TRBV7-2 to TRBJ2-7; 7 bases align to TRBD2. This CDR3 contains 15 residues. Germline V gene sequence: CDR1 SGHTA, CDR2 FQGNSA. J gave up 4 bases and V 6 bases, and 12 bases lay outside the gene matches.

The chain couples TRBV5-1 to TRBJ2-1; a weak D match, TRBD1 (7 bases). The ends were cut back, 0 bases at V and 7 bases at J, with 14 bases in the middle. This CDR3 is 15 amino acids long. Germline CDR1 is SGHRS and CDR2 is YFSETQ. CDR3 in DNA: TGCGCCAGCAGCTTGGTGTTGCAGGGGGGTAATGAGCAGTTCTTC. This sequence encodes CASSLVLQGGNEQFF. Variable domain in full (rest from reference TRBV5-1 and TRBJ2-1): KAGVTQTPRYLIKTRGQQVTLSCSPISGHRSVSWYQQTPGQGLQFLFEYFSETQRNKGNFPGRFSGRQFSNSRSEMNVSTLELGDSALYLCASSLVLQGGNEQFFGPGTRLTVL.

The CDR3 loop is CASSSPGNVISDTQYF. The CDR3 DNA sequence: TGTGCCAGCTCTTCTCCCGGGAACGTTATATCAGATACGCAGTATTTT. The gene calls are TRBV7-9 and TRBJ2-3; D is possibly TRBD2 (5 bases). Germline V gives CDR1 SEHNR, CDR2 FQNEAQ (reference sequence). V lost 8 bases and J lost 4, with 22 bases in between. This CDR3 spans 16 amino acids. The whole variable domain, remainder taken from reference TRBV7-9 and TRBJ2-3, is DTGVSQNPRHKITKRGQNVTFRCDPISEHNRLYWYRQTLGQGPEFLTYFQNEAQLEKSRLLSDRFSAERPKGSFSTLEIQRTEQGDSAMYLCASSSPGNVISDTQYFGPGTRLTVL.

The rearrangement links TRBV5-4 to TRBJ2-7; D not resolved. V was trimmed by 4 bases and J by 5 bases, leaving 13 bases between them. The germline V gene has CDR1 SGHNT and CDR2 YYREEE (reference sequence). CDR3 length: 13 residues. The CDR3 sequence: CASSPQAINEQYF. Written as DNA, the CDR3 is TGTGCCAGCAGCCCGCAGGCTATAAACGAGCAGTACTTC.

This clone was picked up one time. V is TRBV5-1 and J is TRBJ1-1, with D maybe TRBD1 (5 bases). V lost 1 base and J lost 3, with 13 bases in between. The germline V gene encodes CDR1 SGHRS and CDR2 YFSETQ. The length of the CDR3 is 15 residues. CDR3 amino acids: CASSLTGRRDTEAFF. The CDR3 nucleotides read TGCGCCAGCAGCTTGACAGGCCGGAGGGACACTGAAGCTTTCTTT.